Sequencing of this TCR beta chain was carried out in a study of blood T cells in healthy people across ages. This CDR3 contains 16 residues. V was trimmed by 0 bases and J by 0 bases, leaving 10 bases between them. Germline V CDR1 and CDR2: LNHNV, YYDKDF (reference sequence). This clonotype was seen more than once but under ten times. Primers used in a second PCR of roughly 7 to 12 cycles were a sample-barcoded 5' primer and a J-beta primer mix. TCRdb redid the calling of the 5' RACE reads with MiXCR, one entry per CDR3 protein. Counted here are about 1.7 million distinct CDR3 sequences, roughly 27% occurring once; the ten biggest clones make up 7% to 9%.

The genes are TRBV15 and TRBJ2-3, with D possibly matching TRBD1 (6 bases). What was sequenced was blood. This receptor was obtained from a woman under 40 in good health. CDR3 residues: CATSRERGSSTDTQYF. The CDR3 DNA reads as TGTGCCACCAGCAGAGAGAGGGGGTCTAGCACAGATACGCAGTATTTT. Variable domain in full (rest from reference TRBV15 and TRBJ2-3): DAMVIQNPRYQVTQFGKPVTLSCSQTLNHNVMYWYQQKSSQAPKLLFHYYDKDFNNEADTPDNFQSRRPNTSFCFLDIRSPGLGDTAMYLCATSRERGSSTDTQYFGPGTRLTVL.